These T cell receptor beta chains were read from a single sample in a study of cytomegalovirus exposure and HLA in healthy donors. Some clones are missing from TCRdb's copy, which holds only in-frame ones; the method was immunoSEQ multiplex PCR. The sample carries 150,000 or so clones, approximately 88% recorded once. The specimen was PBMCs. The origin of the receptors is a boy younger than 10 in good health and CMV-seronegative. The CDR3 runs from the conserved cysteine through the conserved F or W. D genes are given only for firm matches. The listing skips clone size in some rows; elsewhere it reads once, few, many or a size class.

CDR3aa: CASSVGRTSGQETQYF
CDR3nt: TGCGCCAGCAGCGTTGGACGGACTAGCGGCCAAGAGACCCAGTACTTC
d_gene: TRBD2
v_gene: TRBV5-1
abundance: -
j_gene: TRBJ2-5

CDR3aa: CASSQAVFNEKLFF
CDR3nt: TGCGCCAGCAGCCAGGCGGTTTTTAATGAAAAACTGTTTTTT
d_gene: -
v_gene: TRBV4-1
abundance: -
j_gene: TRBJ1-4

CDR3aa: CASSDDREAGELFF
CDR3nt: TGTGCCAGCAGCGACGACAGGGAGGCCGGGGAGCTGTTTTTT
d_gene: -
v_gene: TRBV9
abundance: -
j_gene: TRBJ2-2

CDR3aa: CASSFLNRVNYGYTF
CDR3nt: TGTGCCAGCAGTTTCTTAAACAGAGTAAACTATGGCTACACCTTC
d_gene: -
v_gene: TRBV27
abundance: -
j_gene: TRBJ1-2

CDR3aa: CASSLMGSRETQYF
CDR3nt: TGTGCCAGCAGCTTAATGGGGAGCCGGGAGACCCAGTACTTC
d_gene: -
v_gene: TRBV7-2
abundance: -
j_gene: TRBJ2-5

CDR3aa: CASSIDHPGDSEQYF
CDR3nt: TGTGCCAGTAGTATAGATCACCCGGGAGATTCCGAGCAGTACTTC
d_gene: -
v_gene: TRBV19
abundance: -
j_gene: TRBJ2-7

CDR3aa: CAAGDQQRGIYGYTF
CDR3nt: TGTGCCGCCGGGGATCAACAGAGGGGGATTTATGGCTACACCTTC
d_gene: -
v_gene: TRBV18
abundance: -
j_gene: TRBJ1-2

CDR3aa: CASSETGFNQPQHF
CDR3nt: TGTGCCAGCAGTGAGACAGGGTTCAATCAGCCCCAGCATTTT
d_gene: TRBD1
v_gene: TRBV11-2
abundance: -
j_gene: TRBJ1-5

CDR3aa: CASSLGGNTEAFF
CDR3nt: TGCGCCAGCTCCCTGGGGGGGAACACTGAAGCTTTCTTT
d_gene: -
v_gene: TRBV5-1
abundance: -
j_gene: TRBJ1-1

CDR3aa: CASSLGTGGRGYGGYTF
CDR3nt: TGTGCCAGCAGCCTGGGGACAGGGGGCAGAGGTTATGGTGGCTACACCTTC
d_gene: TRBD1
v_gene: TRBV5-6
abundance: -
j_gene: TRBJ1-2

CDR3aa: CASSLLGSGGASEAFF
CDR3nt: TGTGCCAGCAGCTTATTGGGGTCAGGGGGCGCGAGTGAAGCTTTCTTT
d_gene: TRBD1
v_gene: TRBV7-9
abundance: few
j_gene: TRBJ1-1

CDR3aa: CASSRDRGLITEAFF
CDR3nt: TGCGCCAGCAGCCGAGACAGGGGGCTAATCACTGAAGCTTTCTTT
d_gene: TRBD1
v_gene: TRBV4-1
abundance: few
j_gene: TRBJ1-1

CDR3aa: CASIRDRDSNQPQHF
CDR3nt: TGTGCCAGCATCCGGGACAGGGATAGCAATCAGCCCCAGCATTTT
d_gene: -
v_gene: TRBV21-1
abundance: -
j_gene: TRBJ1-5

CDR3aa: CASSLSGKKGETQYF
CDR3nt: TGTGCCAGCAGCCTGTCCGGGAAAAAAGGGGAGACCCAGTACTTC
d_gene: -
v_gene: TRBV11-3
abundance: -
j_gene: TRBJ2-5

CDR3aa: CATYTEGRSKGYTF
CDR3nt: TGTGCCACCTACACGGAGGGCCGGAGTAAGGGCTACACCTTC
d_gene: -
v_gene: TRBV10-3
abundance: -
j_gene: TRBJ1-2

CDR3aa: CASSSPRTSSEKLFF
CDR3nt: TGTGCCAGCAGTTCCCCGAGAACCAGTAGCGAAAAACTGTTTTTT
d_gene: -
v_gene: TRBV28
abundance: few
j_gene: TRBJ1-4

CDR3aa: CASKQGTTEAFF
CDR3nt: TGTGCCAGCAAGCAGGGGACCACTGAAGCTTTCTTT
d_gene: -
v_gene: TRBV6-6
abundance: -
j_gene: TRBJ1-1

CDR3aa: CASSLYGLSYEQYF
CDR3nt: TGCGCCAGCAGCTTGTACGGTCTCTCCTACGAGCAGTACTTC
d_gene: -
v_gene: TRBV5-1
abundance: -
j_gene: TRBJ2-7

CDR3aa: CASSGQGAGANVLTF
CDR3nt: TGTGCCAGCAGTGGGCAGGGTGCTGGGGCCAACGTCCTGACTTTC
d_gene: -
v_gene: TRBV2
abundance: few
j_gene: TRBJ2-6

CDR3aa: CASSVRGWQPQHF
CDR3nt: TGTGCCAGCAGTGTAAGGGGTTGGCAGCCCCAGCATTTT
d_gene: -
v_gene: TRBV6-1
abundance: -
j_gene: TRBJ1-5

CDR3aa: CASSDPKLVSGTEYF
CDR3nt: TGTGCCAGCAGTGATCCCAAATTGGTTAGCGGGACAGAGTACTTC
d_gene: -
v_gene: TRBV2
abundance: -
j_gene: TRBJ2-7

CDR3aa: CASSLVLSGGAYGYTF
CDR3nt: TGTGCCAGCAGCTTAGTACTTAGTGGGGGGGCCTATGGCTACACCTTC
d_gene: -
v_gene: TRBV11-2
abundance: -
j_gene: TRBJ1-2